This TCR beta chain was found in a study of vaccination effects on CD4 cells after COVID-19. Overall study: Post-vaccine draws lagged the second dose by a median of 72 days.

The assay was immunoSEQ multiplex PCR, and TCRdb's table has in-frame clones only and misses some. The sample holds tens of thousands of clones; roughly 63% are singletons and the top ten take roughly 8.4%. Viral peptide pools were used in the ViraFEST assay to expand antigen-specific CD4+ T cells, and sequencing came afterward. When around nine days of culture had elapsed, CD4+ T cells were isolated. Two doses of either BNT162b2 or mRNA-1273 were given to each participant. Vaccinees lacked prior SARS-CoV-2 infection and tested negative for nucleocapsid antibodies. After 2 million or so PBMC were placed in each well, they were cultured with approximately 9.4 IU/ml IL-2 and approximately 10 ug/ml peptides. Replacing half the medium with IL-2 medium was done on days 3 and 7. The ends were cut back, 4 bases at V and 3 bases at J, with 21 bases in the middle. Germline values: CDR1 MGHRA, CDR2 YSYEKL. This CDR3 is built from 17 residues.

For this clone: Antigen specificity is unknown.

The specimen was CD4+ T cells from PBMCs cultured with SARS-CoV-2 spike peptides, collected after COVID-19 vaccination. V and J are TRBV4-1 and TRBJ1-2; D is unresolved. This sequence was found in a human donor who received a COVID-19 vaccine. This chain's CDR3 is CASSPGGLLLGDYGYTF. CDR3 DNA sequence: TGCGCCAGCAGCCCGGGCGGTCTACTCCTCGGGGACTATGGCTACACCTTC.